This T cell receptor (beta chain) originates from a study of shared clonotypes between healthy human individuals. Study-wide findings and caveats: Large sequencing depth failed to make sorted-subset sequencing complete, rarefaction showed.

The sample holds one count of this clone. The antigen remains unidentified. This table comes from immunoSEQ multiplex PCR, and its TCRdb copy is limited to in-frame clones, with some not included. Among about 1.5 million clones listed, around 98% were seen once. This CDR3 has 12 residues. The V and J ends lost 8 bases and 2 bases respectively, with 9 bases between them. The germline V gene has CDR1 MDHEN and CDR2 SYDVKM. The sequenced sample consisted of naive CD4+ T cells sorted from blood. Subset in this sample: CD45RA+ positively selected. This clonotype was obtained from a man aged 25-45 years in good health. This chain links TRBV28 with TRBJ1-1; unclear D gene. The DNA of the CDR3 is TGTGCCAGCCTTCTTGACAACACTGAAGCTTTCTTT. This sequence encodes CASLLDNTEAFF. Using reference TRBV28 and TRBJ1-1 for the parts outside the CDR3, the full variable domain is DVKVTQSSRYLVKRTGEKVFLECVQDMDHENMFWYRQDPGLGLRLIYFSYDVKMKEKGDIPEGYSVSREKKERFSLILESASTNQTSMYLCASLLDNTEAFFGQGTRLTVV.